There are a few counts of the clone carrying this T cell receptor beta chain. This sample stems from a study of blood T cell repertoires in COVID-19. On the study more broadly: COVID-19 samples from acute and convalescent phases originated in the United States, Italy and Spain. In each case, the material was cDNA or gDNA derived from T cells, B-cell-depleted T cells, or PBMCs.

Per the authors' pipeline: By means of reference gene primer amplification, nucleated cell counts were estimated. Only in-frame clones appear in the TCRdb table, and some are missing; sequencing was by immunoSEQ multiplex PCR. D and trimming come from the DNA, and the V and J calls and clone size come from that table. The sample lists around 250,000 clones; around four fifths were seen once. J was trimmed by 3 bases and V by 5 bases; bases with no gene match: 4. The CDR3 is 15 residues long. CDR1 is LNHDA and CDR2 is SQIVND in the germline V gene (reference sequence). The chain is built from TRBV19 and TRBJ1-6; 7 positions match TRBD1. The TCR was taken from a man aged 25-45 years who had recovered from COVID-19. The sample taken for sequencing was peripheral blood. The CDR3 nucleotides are TGTGCCAGTAGTGGGGGACAGTACTATAATTCACCCCTCCACTTT. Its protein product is CASSGGQYYNSPLHF.